This section outlines one TCR beta chain sequence together with its context. No antigen is known for it. The data are from a study of T cell responses to AZD1222 COVID-19 vaccine. Study-wide points: Targets within unmutated variant regions were reportedly found for nearly half of spike-specific TCRs. CD4 TCRs covered the whole spike, strongest at regions 160-218 and 743-854. Only six people who got AZD1222 tested seropositive at baseline.

In germline, CDR1 is GTSNPN, CDR2 SVGIG (reference sequence). This CDR3 is 18 amino acids long. V shed 4 bases and J 1 base; nucleotides not matched to a gene: 18. The method was immunoSEQ multiplex PCR; TCRdb's version includes in-frame clones alone and lacks a portion of them. The sample yields approximately 200,000 clones, 80% to 95% seen once. The source of this sequence is an adult who received the AZD1222 COVID-19 vaccine. The chain combines TRBV30 with TRBJ1-1; 7 bases align to TRBD1. Sequencing used peripheral blood, obtained 28 days after the second AZD1222 dose. CDR3 region: CAWTSPAGQGVKNTEAFF. DNA for the CDR3: TGTGCCTGGACCTCACCTGCCGGGCAGGGGGTCAAGAACACTGAAGCTTTCTTT.